The source of this T cell receptor (beta chain) is a study of blood T cell repertoires in COVID-19. Study at large: In each case, the material was cDNA or gDNA derived from T cells, B-cell-depleted T cells, or PBMCs.

Under the authors' procedure: Amplification of reference gene primers provided the estimated nucleated cell counts. Repertoires were generated with immunoSEQ multiplex PCR, while TCRdb's copy carries only in-frame clones and drops some. V, J and clone size reflect that table, while D and trimming were determined from the DNA. The sample has fewer than 500,000 clones, 87% seen once. Assignments of participants to cohorts depended upon their own reported clinical history. The sample taken for sequencing was PBMCs or T cells enriched from blood (not recorded which). The TCR originated in a woman aged 18-35 years with acute COVID-19.

CDR3 loop: CASSQERSSGQFF. For the CDR3, the DNA is TGCGCCAGCAGCCAAGAGAGGTCGAGCGGACAGTTCTTC. This sequence joins TRBV4-3 and TRBJ2-1, with D possibly TRBD2 on 5 matching bases. The CDR3 sequence is 13 residues long. The V and J ends lost 0 bases and 13 bases respectively, with 13 bases between them. Germline CDR1 and CDR2: LGHNA and YSLEER.